The clone carrying this TCR beta chain appeared once. V shed 6 bases and J 12 bases; nucleotides not matched to a gene: 8. The CDR3 runs to 15 residues. CDR1 and CDR2 from the germline V gene are SNHLY and FYNNEI. This sample is part of a study of cytomegalovirus exposure and HLA in healthy donors. The validation cohort, a group of over a hundred subjects, included the donors and was separate from the approximately 680-subject first cohort. Sequenced by immunoSEQ multiplex PCR; TCRdb stores in-frame clones only, minus some. This sample has around 160,000 clones; around four fifths occur once, and the top ten carry about 2.1%.

The sample taken for sequencing was PBMCs. This TCR came from a man under 40 in good health and CMV-seropositive. The chain recombines TRBV2 with TRBJ2-1; TRBD2 agrees at 16 bases. The CDR3, as DNA: TGTGCCAGCAGCGCGGGGACTAGCGGGGGGGTAGGGCAGTTCTTC. This gives the protein CASSAGTSGGVGQFF.